This T cell receptor beta chain comes out of a study of breast tumors, draining lymph nodes, adjacent tissues. TCRdb itself ran the multiplex PCR reads through MiXCR, one entry per CDR3 protein. Here the sample spans around 110,000 distinct CDR3 sequences, more than 30% being singletons. Whole-study findings and limits: Most tumor T cells seemingly derive from lymph node, then expand in tumor.

Germline V gives CDR1 MNHEY, CDR2 SVGEGT. Trimming removed 10 bases at V and 2 bases at J, with 14 bases between. CDR3 length: 14 amino acids. This clonotype has a count of ten or more. Its matching antigen is unknown. Breast cancer patients provided tissue from their axillary draining lymph nodes. The sequence was collected from a female donor with breast cancer. Some clones in this sample may be carry-over from other donors' samples. Sequenced sample: axillary lymph node tissue. The V call is TRBV6-2 or TRBV6-3, the J call TRBJ2-2; D is possibly TRBD1 (6 bases). CDR3 DNA sequence: TGTGCCATTACAGGGAATACTAACACCGGGGAGCTGTTTTTT. This sequence encodes CAITGNTNTGELFF.